This T cell receptor beta chain came from a study of blood T cells in healthy people across ages (dated by TCRdb to between 2014 and 2017). For the study in its entirety: In model experiments, template switching captured roughly one uniquely barcoded TCR beta cDNA molecule for every two T cells. The study measured age-related changes in TCR beta repertoire diversity using deep sequencing normalized with unique cDNA molecular identifiers. The donors were divided into four age groups: young (average around 17 years), middle-aged (around 41), aged (approximately 62) and long-lived (about 80). Donors of different ages were randomly distributed across sequencing lanes to avoid experimental bias. For two donors (one aged 18 to 30 and one aged 80 or older), the study analyzed two additional independent replicas of 1 million unique cDNA reads from the same blood draw.

On the study overall, not on this receptor specifically: Estimates of total diversity from one million sequenced T cells were regarded as lower bounds and underestimates. A strong correlation was found between observed TCR beta diversity and the percentage of naive T cells measured by flow cytometry. Observed TCR beta diversity per million T cells fell roughly linearly with age, and a significant reduction was already apparent by age roughly 40. Bulk unsorted PBMC profiling prevented conclusive comparison of naive and antigen-experienced compartments. Because the CMV infection status of the donors was unknown, age-related changes in expanded clonotypes may potentially have been confounded. Compared with the aged group, the long-lived group had more naive CD4+ T cells, fewer expanded clones and increased TCR diversity, suggesting age selection.

V trim: 2 bases; J trim: 8 bases; unmatched bases: 2. Counted from cysteine to phenylalanine, this CDR3 has 13 amino acids. Only CDR3 DNA is held: 39 bases, read in frame from base 1. Systemically healthy Caucasian individuals from Russia, around 39 in total and aged about 6 to 90 years, were included as donors. Each donor gave roughly 9.5 milliliters of peripheral blood, collected into EDTA-treated Vacutainer tubes. PBMCs were isolated by Ficoll-Paque density-gradient centrifugation, with at least 6 million obtained per sample. Total RNA, at least 6 micrograms per sample, was extracted from PBMCs with Trizol reagent. For every donor, flow cytometry on a PBMC aliquot measured the percentage of naive CD45RAhigh/CD27high T cells. With respect to this clonotype: No antigen is known for it. It has no much larger one-base neighbor in the sample; base qualities were not kept.

Receptor amplification or capture employed 5' RACE. Instrument used: Illumina HiSeq 2500. The second PCR ran for roughly 7 to 11 cycles and used a J-beta primer mix along with a sample-barcoded 5' primer. A unique molecular identifier was introduced onto each TCR beta cDNA molecule by a template-switch 5' adaptor carrying 12 random nucleotides. At least 3 million CDR3-containing paired-end reads were obtained from each sample. All of the RNA was converted into first-strand cDNA using the Mint cDNA synthesis kit, with a TRBC-specific oligonucleotide serving as the primer. Following uracil-DNA glycosylase treatment, all cDNA underwent a first 18-cycle PCR with the universal primers M1SS and BC2_uni_R. On the authors' methods: For normalization, 1 million high-quality reads were randomly selected from each sample, with every read carrying a distinct molecular identifier. Instead of being binned into consensus sequences, reads with shared molecular identifiers were discarded. MiTCR, with a Q25 quality threshold and the strictest error-elimination algorithm, was used for CDR3 identification, clonotype clustering and error correction. A nonparametric unseen species model with Euler transformation was used to estimate a lower bound on total TCR beta diversity. TCRdb handled the public reads itself, with Q25 trimming in fastp and clone calling in MiXCR, and kept productive beta chains. Rows with one shared CDR3 protein collapse into an entry with the most common genes and DNA. Clone size and V and J calls follow TCRdb, not the original study. The sample records 650,000 to 800,000 distinct CDR3 sequences, around 43% of which are singletons. The top ten hold approximately 20% of the sample.

This TCR was sampled from a man in his sixties in good health. The sequenced sample was blood. Recombination linked TRBV12-3 or TRBV12-4 to TRBJ2-2; 7 bases in the middle match TRBD2. The DNA sequence follows: TGTGCCAGCAGTTTATATAGCGGGGGGGAGCTGTTTTTT. Its coded protein is CASSLYSGGELFF.